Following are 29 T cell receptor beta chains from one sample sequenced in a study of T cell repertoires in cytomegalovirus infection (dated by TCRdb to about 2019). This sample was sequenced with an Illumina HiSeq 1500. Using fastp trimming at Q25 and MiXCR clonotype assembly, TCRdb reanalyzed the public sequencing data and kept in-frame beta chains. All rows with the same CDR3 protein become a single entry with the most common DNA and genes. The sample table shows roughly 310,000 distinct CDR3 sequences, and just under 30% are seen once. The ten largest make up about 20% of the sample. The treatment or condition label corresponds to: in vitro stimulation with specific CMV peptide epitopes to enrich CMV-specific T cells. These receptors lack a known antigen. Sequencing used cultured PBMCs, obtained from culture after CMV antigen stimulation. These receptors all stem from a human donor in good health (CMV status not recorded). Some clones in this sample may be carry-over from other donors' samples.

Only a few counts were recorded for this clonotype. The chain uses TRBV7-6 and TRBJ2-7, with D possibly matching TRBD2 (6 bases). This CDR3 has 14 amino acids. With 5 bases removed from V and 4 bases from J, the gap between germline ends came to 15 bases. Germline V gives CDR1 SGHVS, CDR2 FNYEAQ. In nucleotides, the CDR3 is TGTGCCAGCAGCCTTCAGGAGGGGCAGTACGAGCAGTACTTC. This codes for CASSLQEGQYEQYF.

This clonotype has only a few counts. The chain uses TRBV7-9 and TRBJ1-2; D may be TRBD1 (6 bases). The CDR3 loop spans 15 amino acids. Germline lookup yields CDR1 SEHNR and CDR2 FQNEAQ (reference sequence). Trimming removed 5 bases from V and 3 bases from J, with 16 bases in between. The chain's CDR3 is CASSPERGGDYGYTF. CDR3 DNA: TGTGCCAGCAGCCCAGAAAGGGGGGGTGACTATGGCTACACCTTC.

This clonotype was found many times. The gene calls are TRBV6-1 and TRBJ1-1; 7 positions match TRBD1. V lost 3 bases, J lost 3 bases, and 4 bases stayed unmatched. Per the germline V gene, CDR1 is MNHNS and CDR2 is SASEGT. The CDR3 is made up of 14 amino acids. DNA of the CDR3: TGTGCCAGCAGTGATAACAGGGGTGACACTGAAGCTTTCTTT. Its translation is CASSDNRGDTEAFF.

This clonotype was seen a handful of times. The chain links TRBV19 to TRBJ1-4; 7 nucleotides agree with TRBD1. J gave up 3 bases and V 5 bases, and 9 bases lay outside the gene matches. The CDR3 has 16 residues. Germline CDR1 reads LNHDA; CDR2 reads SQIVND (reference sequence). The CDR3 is CASSFRGDGSNEKLFF. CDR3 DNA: TGTGCCAGTAGTTTCAGGGGGGACGGATCTAATGAAAAACTGTTTTTT.

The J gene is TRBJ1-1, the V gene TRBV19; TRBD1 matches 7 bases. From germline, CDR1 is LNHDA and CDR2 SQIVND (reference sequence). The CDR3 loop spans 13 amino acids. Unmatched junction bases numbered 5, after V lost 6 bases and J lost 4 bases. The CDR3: CASRPTGATEAFF. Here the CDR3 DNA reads TGTGCCAGTAGGCCAACAGGGGCCACTGAAGCTTTCTTT.

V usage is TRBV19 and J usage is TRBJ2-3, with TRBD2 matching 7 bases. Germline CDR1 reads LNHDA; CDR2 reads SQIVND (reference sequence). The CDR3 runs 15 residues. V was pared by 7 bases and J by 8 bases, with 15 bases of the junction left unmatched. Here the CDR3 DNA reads TGTGCCAGTACCGACGTGGGCGGGGGTACGGGTACGCAGTATTTT. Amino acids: CASTDVGGGTGTQYF.

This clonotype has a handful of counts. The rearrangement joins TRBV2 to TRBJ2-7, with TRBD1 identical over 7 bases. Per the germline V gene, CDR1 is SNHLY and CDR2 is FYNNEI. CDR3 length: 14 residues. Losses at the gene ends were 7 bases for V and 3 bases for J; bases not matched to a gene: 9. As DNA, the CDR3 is TGTGCCAGCATCTCCGGGACAGATCTCTACGAGCAGTACTTC. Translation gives CASISGTDLYEQYF.

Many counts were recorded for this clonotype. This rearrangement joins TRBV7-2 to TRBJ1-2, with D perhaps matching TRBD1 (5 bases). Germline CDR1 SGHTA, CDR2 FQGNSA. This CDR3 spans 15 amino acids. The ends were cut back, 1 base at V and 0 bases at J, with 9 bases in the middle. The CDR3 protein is CASSLDGGPNYGYTF. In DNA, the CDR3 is TGTGCCAGCAGCTTAGACGGGGGACCTAACTATGGCTACACCTTC. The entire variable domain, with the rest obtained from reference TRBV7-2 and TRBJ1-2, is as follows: GAGVSQSPSNKVTEKGKDVELRCDPISGHTALYWYRQSLGQGLEFLIYFQGNSAPDKSGLPSDRFSAERTGGSVSTLTIQRTQQEDSAVYLCASSLDGGPNYGYTFGSGTRLTVV.

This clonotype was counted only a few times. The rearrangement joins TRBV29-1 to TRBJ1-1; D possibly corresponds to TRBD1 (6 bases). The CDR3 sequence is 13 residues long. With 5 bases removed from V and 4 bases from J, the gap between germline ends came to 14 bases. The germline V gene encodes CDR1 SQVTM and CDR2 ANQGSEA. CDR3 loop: CSVYQGGGTEAFF. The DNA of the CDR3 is TGCAGCGTTTACCAGGGAGGGGGCACTGAAGCTTTCTTT.

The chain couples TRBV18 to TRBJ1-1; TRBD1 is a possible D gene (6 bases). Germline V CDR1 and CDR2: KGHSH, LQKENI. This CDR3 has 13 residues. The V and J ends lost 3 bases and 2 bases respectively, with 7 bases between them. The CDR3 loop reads CASSPGHNTEAFF. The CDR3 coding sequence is TGTGCCAGCTCACCGGGACATAACACTGAAGCTTTCTTT.

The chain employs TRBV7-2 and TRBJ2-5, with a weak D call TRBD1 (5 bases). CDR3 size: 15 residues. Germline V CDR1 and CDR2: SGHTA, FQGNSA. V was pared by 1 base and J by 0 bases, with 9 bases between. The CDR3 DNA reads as TGTGCCAGCAGCTTAGTTCCAGGGCACCAAGAGACCCAGTACTTC. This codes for CASSLVPGHQETQYF.

CDR3 loop: CASSLERSRGHEQYF. CDR3 in DNA: TGCGCCAGCAGCTTGGAACGCAGCCGGGGGCACGAGCAGTACTTC. The J gene is TRBJ2-7, the V gene TRBV5-1; the D gene could be TRBD1 or TRBD2 (6 bases each). Germline V CDR1 and CDR2: SGHRS, YFSETQ. V dropped 0 bases and J dropped 5 bases, with 15 bases sitting between them. The CDR3 sequence is 15 residues long. Variable domain in full (rest from reference TRBV5-1 and TRBJ2-7): KAGVTQTPRYLIKTRGQQVTLSCSPISGHRSVSWYQQTPGQGLQFLFEYFSETQRNKGNFPGRFSGRQFSNSRSEMNVSTLELGDSALYLCASSLERSRGHEQYFGPGTRLTVT.

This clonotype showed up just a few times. In DNA, the CDR3 is TGCAGTGCTAGAGCCTACCCCGGGACAACGAACACCGGGGAGCTGTTTTTT. Translated, it gives CSARAYPGTTNTGELFF. The chain is built from TRBV20-1 and TRBJ2-2; tentative D call: TRBD1 (6 bases). V shed 1 base and J shed 0 bases, with 15 bases lying between them. From germline, CDR1 is DFQATT and CDR2 SNEGSKA (reference sequence). CDR3 size: 17 residues.

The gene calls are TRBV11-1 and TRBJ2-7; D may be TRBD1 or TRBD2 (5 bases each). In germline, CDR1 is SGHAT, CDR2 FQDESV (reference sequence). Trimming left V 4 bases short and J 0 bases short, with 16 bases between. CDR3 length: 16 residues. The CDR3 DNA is TGTGCCAGCAGCTCCTCCGGGACCATGTCCTCCTACGAGCAGTACTTC. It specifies CASSSSGTMSSYEQYF.

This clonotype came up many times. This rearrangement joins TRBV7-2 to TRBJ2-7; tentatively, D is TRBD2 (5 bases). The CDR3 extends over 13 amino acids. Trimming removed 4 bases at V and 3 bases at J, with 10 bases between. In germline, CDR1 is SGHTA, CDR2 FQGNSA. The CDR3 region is CASSSSGSYEQYF. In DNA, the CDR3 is TGTGCCAGCAGCTCCAGTGGGAGCTACGAGCAGTACTTC.

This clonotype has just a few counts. The CDR3 spells CACRDMAASPLHF. The CDR3 DNA reads as TGTGCCTGCCGGGACATGGCGGCTTCACCCCTCCACTTT. V and J are TRBV6-1 and TRBJ1-6; a weak D match, TRBD1 (6 bases). The CDR3 covers 13 residues. V was shortened by 11 bases and J by 9 bases, with 17 bases between the two germline ends. CDR1 and CDR2 (germline): MNHNS, SASEGT.

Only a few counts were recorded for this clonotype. CDR3 in DNA: TGTGCCAGCAGCCTAGAGGGACACCTTGATAATTCACCCCTCCACTTT. It translates to CASSLEGHLDNSPLHF. The V call is TRBV7-8, the J call TRBJ1-6; a possible D gene is TRBD1 (6 bases). Trimming left V 5 bases short and J 5 bases short, with 16 bases between. CDR3 length equals 16 residues. CDR1 and CDR2 (germline): SGHVS, FQNEAQ.

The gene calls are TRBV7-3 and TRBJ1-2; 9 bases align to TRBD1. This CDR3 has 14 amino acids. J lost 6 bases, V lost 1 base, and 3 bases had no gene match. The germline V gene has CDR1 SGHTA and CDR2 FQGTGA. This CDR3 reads CASSLRDRADGYTF. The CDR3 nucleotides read TGTGCCAGCAGCTTAAGGGACAGGGCGGATGGCTACACCTTC. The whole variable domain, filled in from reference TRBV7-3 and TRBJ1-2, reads GAGVSQTPSNKVTEKGKYVELRCDPISGHTALYWYRQSLGQGPEFLIYFQGTGAADDSGLPNDRFFAVRPEGSVSTLKIQRTERGDSAVYLCASSLRDRADGYTFGSGTRLTVV.

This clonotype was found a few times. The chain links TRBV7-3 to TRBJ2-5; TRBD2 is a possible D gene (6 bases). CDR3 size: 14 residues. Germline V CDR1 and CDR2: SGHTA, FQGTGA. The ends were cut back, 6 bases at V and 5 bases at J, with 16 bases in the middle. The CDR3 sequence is CASSRGKAGETQYF. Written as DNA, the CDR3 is TGTGCCAGCAGTCGAGGAAAGGCGGGGGAGACCCAGTACTTC. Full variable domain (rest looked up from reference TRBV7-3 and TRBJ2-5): GAGVSQTPSNKVTEKGKYVELRCDPISGHTALYWYRQSLGQGPEFLIYFQGTGAADDSGLPNDRFFAVRPEGSVSTLKIQRTERGDSAVYLCASSRGKAGETQYFGPGTRLLVL.

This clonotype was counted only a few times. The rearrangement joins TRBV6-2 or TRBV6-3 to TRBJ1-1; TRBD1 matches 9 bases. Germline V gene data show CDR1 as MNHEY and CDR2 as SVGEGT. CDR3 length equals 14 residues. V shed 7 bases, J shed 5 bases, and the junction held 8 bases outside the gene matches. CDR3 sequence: CASKTTGGFTEAFF. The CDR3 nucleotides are TGTGCCAGCAAGACAACAGGGGGCTTTACTGAAGCTTTCTTT.

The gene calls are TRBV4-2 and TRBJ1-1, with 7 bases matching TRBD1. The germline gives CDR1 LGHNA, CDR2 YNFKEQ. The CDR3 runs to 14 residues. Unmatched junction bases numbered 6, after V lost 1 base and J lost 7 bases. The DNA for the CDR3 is TGTGCCAGCAGCCAAGCCCGGACAGGTAATGAAGCTTTCTTT. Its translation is CASSQARTGNEAFF.

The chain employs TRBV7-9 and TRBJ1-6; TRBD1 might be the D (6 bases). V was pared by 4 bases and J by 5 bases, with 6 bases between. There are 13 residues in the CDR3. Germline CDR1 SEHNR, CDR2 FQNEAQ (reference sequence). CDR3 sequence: CASSYRDNSPLHF. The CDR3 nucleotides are TGTGCCAGCAGCTACAGGGATAATTCACCCCTCCACTTT. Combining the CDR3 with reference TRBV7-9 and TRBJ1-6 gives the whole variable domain DTGVSQNPRHKITKRGQNVTFRCDPISEHNRLYWYRQTLGQGPEFLTYFQNEAQLEKSRLLSDRFSAERPKGSFSTLEIQRTEQGDSAMYLCASSYRDNSPLHFGNGTRLTVT.

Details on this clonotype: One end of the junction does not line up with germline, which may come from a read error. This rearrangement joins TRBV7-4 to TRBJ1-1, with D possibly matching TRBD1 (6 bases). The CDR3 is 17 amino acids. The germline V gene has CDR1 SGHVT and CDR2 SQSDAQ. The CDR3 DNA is TGTGCCAGCAGCCCAGGGGATCAGGGGAGGTCGAACACTGAGGCTTTCTTT. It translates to CASSPGDQGRSNTEAFF.

Written as DNA, the CDR3 is TGTGCCAGCAGCCCAGGAGGCGGGAGCGCAGATACGCAGTATTTT. Its translation: CASSPGGGSADTQYF. The gene calls are TRBV7-9 and TRBJ2-3; 7 bases map to TRBD2. The CDR3 is 15 amino acids. V trimming: 5 bases; J trimming: 4 bases; junction bases outside the gene matches: 9. Looked up from germline, CDR1 is SEHNR and CDR2 is FQNEAQ (reference sequence).

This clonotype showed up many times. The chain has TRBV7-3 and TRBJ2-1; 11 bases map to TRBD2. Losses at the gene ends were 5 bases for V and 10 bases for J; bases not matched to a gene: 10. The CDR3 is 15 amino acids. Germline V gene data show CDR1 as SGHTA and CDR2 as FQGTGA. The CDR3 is CASSPTSGTSREQFF. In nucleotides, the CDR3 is TGTGCCAGCAGCCCGACTAGCGGGACGTCTCGCGAGCAGTTCTTC.

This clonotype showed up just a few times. CDR3 protein: CASSPPTGELFF. The CDR3 DNA follows: TGCGCCAGCAGTCCCCCTACCGGGGAGCTGTTTTTT. This chain uses TRBV23-1 with TRBJ2-2; D gene uncertain. TRBV23-1 is an open reading frame whose function is uncertain. The V gene lost 4 bases and the J gene lost 5 bases, with 5 bases spanning the gap. The CDR3 runs 12 residues.

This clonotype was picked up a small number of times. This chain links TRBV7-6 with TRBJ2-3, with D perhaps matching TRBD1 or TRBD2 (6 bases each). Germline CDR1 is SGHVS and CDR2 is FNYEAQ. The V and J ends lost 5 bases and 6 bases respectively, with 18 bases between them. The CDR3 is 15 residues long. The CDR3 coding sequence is TGTGCCAGCAGCCCCCGACTGGGGGGCCCGGATACGCAGTATTTT. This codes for CASSPRLGGPDTQYF.

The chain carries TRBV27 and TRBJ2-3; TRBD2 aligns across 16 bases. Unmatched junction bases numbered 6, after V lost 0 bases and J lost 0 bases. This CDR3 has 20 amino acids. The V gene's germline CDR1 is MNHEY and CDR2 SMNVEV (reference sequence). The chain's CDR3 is CASSLSLGLAGGLSTDTQYF. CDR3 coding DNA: TGTGCCAGCAGTTTATCTCTGGGACTAGCGGGAGGGCTCAGCACAGATACGCAGTATTTT.

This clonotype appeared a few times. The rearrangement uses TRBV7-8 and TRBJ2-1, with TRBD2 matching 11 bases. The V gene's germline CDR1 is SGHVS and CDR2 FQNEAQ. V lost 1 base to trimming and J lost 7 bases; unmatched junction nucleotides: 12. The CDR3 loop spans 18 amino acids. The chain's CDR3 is CASSLDPIAGGLRNEQFF. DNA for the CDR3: TGTGCCAGCAGCTTAGATCCTATAGCGGGGGGGCTTCGAAATGAGCAGTTCTTC.